This TCR beta chain was recorded in a study of T cell responses to AZD1222 COVID-19 vaccine. Study outcomes and limitations: It should be noted that donors were predominantly white British and more often female, and clonal diversity was possibly underestimated. Spike-specific TCR breadth and depth went up after people got two AZD1222 doses. At 160-218 and 743-854, vaccine-associated CD4 TCRs were dominant, and they spanned spike.

The count of this clone is one. Its antigen is still unknown. The identical CDR3 is also encoded by other nucleotide sequences in the sample. Only in-frame clones appear in the TCRdb table, and some are missing; sequencing was by immunoSEQ multiplex PCR. The sample lists 150,000 to 200,000 clones; 88% were seen once. Specimen: peripheral blood, collected 28 days after the second AZD1222 dose. The clonotype was recovered from an adult who received the AZD1222 COVID-19 vaccine.

CDR3 protein: CASSEKPNTEAFF. CDR3 coding DNA: TGTGCCAGCAGTGAAAAGCCGAACACTGAAGCTTTCTTT. The rearrangement joins TRBV6-1 to TRBJ1-1, with D unresolved. With 2 bases removed from V and 1 base from J, the gap between germline ends came to 5 bases. Germline CDR1 MNHNS, CDR2 SASEGT. The CDR3 consists of 13 residues.